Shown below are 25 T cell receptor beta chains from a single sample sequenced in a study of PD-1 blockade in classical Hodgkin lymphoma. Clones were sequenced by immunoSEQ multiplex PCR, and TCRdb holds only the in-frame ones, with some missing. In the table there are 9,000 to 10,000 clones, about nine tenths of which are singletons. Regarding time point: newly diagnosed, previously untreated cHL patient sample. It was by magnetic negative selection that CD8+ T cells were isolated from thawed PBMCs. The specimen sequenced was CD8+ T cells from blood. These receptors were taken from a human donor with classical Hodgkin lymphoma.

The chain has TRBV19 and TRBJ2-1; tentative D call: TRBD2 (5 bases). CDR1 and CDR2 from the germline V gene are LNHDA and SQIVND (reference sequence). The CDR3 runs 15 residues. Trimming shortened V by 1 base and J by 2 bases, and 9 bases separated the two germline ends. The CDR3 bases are TGTGCCAGTAGTATAGTAACGGGAACCTACAATGAGCAGTTCTTC. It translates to CASSIVTGTYNEQFF.

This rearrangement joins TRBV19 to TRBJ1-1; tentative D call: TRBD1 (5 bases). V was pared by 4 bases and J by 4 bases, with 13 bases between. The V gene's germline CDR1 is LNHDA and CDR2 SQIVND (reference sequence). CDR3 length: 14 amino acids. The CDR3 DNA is TGTGCCAGTAGTAATGCAGGGATGAGCACTGAAGCTTTCTTT. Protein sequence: CASSNAGMSTEAFF.

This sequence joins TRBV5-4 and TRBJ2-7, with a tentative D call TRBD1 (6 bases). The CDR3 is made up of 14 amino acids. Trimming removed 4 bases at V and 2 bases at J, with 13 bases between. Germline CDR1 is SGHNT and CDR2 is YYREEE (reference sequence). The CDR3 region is CASSTGSVAYEQYF. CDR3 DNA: TGTGCCAGCAGCACAGGGTCGGTGGCCTACGAGCAGTACTTC.

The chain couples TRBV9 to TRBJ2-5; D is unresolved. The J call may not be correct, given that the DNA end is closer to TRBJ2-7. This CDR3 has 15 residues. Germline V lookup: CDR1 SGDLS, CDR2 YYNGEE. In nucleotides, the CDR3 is TGTGCCAGCAGCGTAGGAATAGGAATTTCCTACGAGCAGTACTTC. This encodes CASSVGIGISYEQYF.

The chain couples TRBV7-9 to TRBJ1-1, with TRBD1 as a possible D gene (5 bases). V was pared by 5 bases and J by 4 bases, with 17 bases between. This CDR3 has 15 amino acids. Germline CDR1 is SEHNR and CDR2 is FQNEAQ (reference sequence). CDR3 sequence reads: CASSPRGTAITEAFF. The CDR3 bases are TGTGCCAGCAGCCCCAGAGGGACTGCCATCACTGAAGCTTTCTTT.

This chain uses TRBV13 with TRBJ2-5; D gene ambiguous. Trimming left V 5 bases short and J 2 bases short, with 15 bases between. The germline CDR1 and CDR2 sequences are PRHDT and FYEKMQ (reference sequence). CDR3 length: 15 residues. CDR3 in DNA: TGTGCCAGCAGCCCCACCCCCAGGTCGCAAGAGACCCAGTACTTC. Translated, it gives CASSPTPRSQETQYF.

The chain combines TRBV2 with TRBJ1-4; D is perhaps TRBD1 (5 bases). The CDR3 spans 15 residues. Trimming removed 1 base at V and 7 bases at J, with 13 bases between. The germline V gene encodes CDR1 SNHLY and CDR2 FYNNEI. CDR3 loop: CASSEEGTGGEKLFF. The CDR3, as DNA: TGTGCCAGCAGTGAAGAAGGGACGGGAGGTGAAAAACTGTTTTTT.

CDR3 sequence (DNA): TGCAGCGTTGAAGGGGACGGCCGGTACAATGAGCAGTTCTTC. This encodes CSVEGDGRYNEQFF. The J gene is TRBJ2-1, the V gene TRBV29-1, with D perhaps given as TRBD1 or TRBD2 (5 bases each). The length of the CDR3 is 14 residues. In germline, CDR1 is SQVTM, CDR2 ANQGSEA. Trimming left V 1 base short and J 4 bases short, with 11 bases between.

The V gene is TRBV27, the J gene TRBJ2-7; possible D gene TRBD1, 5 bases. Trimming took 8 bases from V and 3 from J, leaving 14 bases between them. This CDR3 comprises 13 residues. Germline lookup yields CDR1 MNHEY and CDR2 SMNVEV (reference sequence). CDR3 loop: CASQWAQGYEQYF. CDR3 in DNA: TGTGCCAGCCAGTGGGCTCAGGGCTACGAGCAGTACTTC.

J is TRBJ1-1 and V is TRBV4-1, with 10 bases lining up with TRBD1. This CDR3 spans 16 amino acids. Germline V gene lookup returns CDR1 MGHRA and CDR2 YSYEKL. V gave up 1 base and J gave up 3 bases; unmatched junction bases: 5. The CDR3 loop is CASSQGTGGIDTEAFF. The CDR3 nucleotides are TGCGCCAGCAGCCAAGGGACAGGGGGAATCGACACTGAAGCTTTCTTT.

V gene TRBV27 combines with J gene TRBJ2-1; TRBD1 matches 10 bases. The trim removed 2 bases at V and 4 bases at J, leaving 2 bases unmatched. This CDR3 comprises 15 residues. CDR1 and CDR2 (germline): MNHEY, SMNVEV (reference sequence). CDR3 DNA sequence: TGTGCCAGCAGTTTAGGACAGGGGGAATACAATGAGCAGTTCTTC. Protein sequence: CASSLGQGEYNEQFF.

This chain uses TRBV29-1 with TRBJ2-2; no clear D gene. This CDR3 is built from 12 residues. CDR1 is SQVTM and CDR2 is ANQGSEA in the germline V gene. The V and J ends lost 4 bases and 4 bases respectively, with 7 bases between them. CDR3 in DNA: TGCAGCGTTGTGCTGGGCACCGGGGAGCTGTTTTTT. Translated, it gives CSVVLGTGELFF.

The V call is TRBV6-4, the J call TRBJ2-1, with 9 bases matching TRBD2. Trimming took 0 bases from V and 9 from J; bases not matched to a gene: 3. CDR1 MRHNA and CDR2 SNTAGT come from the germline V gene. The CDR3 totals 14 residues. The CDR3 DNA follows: TGTGCCAGCAGTGACTCAGCGGGAGGCAGTGAGCAGTTCTTC. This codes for CASSDSAGGSEQFF.

The CDR3 spells CASFDWMGGVSVAFF. The CDR3 DNA sequence: TGTGCTAGTTTCGATTGGATGGGGGGCGTTTCGGTAGCTTTCTTT. The chain uses TRBV12-5 and TRBJ1-1; perhaps TRBD1 as D (6 bases). Germline V gives CDR1 LGHNT, CDR2 FRNRAP. The CDR3 extends over 15 amino acids. Trimming cost V 8 bases and J 10 bases, with 26 bases left between them.

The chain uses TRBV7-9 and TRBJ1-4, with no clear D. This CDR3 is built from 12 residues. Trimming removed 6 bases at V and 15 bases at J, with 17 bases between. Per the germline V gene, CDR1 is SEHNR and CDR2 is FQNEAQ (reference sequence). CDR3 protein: CASRDQAPEVFF. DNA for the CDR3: TGTGCCAGCAGGGACCAGGCCCCCGAGGTGTTTTTT.

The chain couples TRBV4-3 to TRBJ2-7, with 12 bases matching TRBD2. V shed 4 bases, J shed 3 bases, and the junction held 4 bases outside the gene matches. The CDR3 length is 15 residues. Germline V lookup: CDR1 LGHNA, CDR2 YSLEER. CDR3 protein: CASSRILAGGYEQYF. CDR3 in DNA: TGCGCCAGCAGCCGGATACTAGCGGGGGGCTACGAGCAGTACTTC.

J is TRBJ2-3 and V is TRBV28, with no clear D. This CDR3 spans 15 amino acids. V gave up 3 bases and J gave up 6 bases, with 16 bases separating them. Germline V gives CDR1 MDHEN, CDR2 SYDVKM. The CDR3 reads CASSFATPGLDTQYF. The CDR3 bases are TGTGCCAGCAGTTTCGCGACCCCGGGTTTGGATACGCAGTATTTT.

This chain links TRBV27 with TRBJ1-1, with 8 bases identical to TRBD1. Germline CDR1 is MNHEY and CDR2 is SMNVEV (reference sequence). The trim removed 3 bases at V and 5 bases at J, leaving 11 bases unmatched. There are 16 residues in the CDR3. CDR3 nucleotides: TGTGCCAGCAGTTTTCAGGCCGGGACAGGTCGTACTGAAGCTTTCTTT. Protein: CASSFQAGTGRTEAFF.

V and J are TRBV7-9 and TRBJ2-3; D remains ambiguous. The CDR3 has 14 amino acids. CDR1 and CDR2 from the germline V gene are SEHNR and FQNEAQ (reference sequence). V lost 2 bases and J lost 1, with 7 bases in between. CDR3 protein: CASSLNLGTDTQYF. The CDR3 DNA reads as TGTGCCAGCAGCTTAAATTTAGGCACAGATACGCAGTATTTT.

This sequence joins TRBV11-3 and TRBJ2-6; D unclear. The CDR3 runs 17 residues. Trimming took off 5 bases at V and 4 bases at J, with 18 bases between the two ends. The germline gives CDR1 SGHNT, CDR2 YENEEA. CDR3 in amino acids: CASSPGPILGGANVLTF. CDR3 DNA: TGTGCCAGCAGCCCGGGTCCCATCCTCGGGGGGGCCAACGTCCTGACTTTC.

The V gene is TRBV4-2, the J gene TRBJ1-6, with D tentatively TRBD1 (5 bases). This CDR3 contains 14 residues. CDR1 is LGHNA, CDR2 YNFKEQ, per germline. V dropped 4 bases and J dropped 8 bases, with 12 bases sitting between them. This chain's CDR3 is CASSPKGVDSPLHF. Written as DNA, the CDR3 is TGTGCCAGCAGCCCAAAAGGGGTGGATTCACCCCTCCACTTT.

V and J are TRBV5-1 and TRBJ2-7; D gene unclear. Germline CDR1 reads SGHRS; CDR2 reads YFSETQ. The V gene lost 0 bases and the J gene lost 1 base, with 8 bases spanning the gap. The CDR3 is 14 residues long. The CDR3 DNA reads TGCGCCAGCAGCTTGGTAGGGTCTTCCTACGAGCAGTACTTC. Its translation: CASSLVGSSYEQYF.

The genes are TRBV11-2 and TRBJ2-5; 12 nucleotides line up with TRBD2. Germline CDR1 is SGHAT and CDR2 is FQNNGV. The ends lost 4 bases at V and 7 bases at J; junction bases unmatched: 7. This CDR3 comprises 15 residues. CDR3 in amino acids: CASSSLAGGGGTQYF. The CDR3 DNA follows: TGTGCCAGCAGCTCTCTAGCGGGAGGGGGGGGGACCCAGTACTTC.

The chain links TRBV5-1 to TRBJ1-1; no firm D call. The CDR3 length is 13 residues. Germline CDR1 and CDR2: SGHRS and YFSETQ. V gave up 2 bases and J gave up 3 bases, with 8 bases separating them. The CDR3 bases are TGCGCCAGCAGCTTTAATGGGGACACTGAAGCTTTCTTT. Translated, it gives CASSFNGDTEAFF. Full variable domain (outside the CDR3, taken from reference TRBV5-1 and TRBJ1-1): KAGVTQTPRYLIKTRGQQVTLSCSPISGHRSVSWYQQTPGQGLQFLFEYFSETQRNKGNFPGRFSGRQFSNSRSEMNVSTLELGDSALYLCASSFNGDTEAFFGQGTRLTVV.

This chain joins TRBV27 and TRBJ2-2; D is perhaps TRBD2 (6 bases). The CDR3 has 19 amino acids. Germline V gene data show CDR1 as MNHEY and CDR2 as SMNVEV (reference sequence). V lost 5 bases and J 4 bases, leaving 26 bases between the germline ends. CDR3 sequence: CASSRSEFGTYGITGELFF. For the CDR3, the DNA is TGTGCCAGCAGTCGGTCCGAATTTGGGACTTACGGGATCACCGGGGAGCTGTTTTTT.